This TCR beta chain emerged from a study of T cell changes during pregnancy in multiple sclerosis. The table came from immunoSEQ multiplex PCR; TCRdb's copy has only in-frame clones and leaves some out. There are 35,000 to 50,000 clones in the sample; less than 90% occur only once, and around 0.7% lies in the top ten. The germline V and J ends were trimmed by 5 bases and 7 bases, with 8 bases remaining between them. CDR1 and CDR2 (germline): SEHNR, FQNEAQ (reference sequence). The CDR3 contains 12 residues. The sequence was obtained from a female donor with multiple sclerosis, enrolled in a pregnancy study. The sequencing used CD4+ T cells from peripheral blood mononuclear cells, collected before pregnancy. The chain has TRBV7-9 and TRBJ1-4, with D maybe TRBD1 (5 bases). DNA of the CDR3: TGTGCCAGCAGCGGGGGGGGTGAAAAACTGTTTTTT. Encoded protein: CASSGGGEKLFF.